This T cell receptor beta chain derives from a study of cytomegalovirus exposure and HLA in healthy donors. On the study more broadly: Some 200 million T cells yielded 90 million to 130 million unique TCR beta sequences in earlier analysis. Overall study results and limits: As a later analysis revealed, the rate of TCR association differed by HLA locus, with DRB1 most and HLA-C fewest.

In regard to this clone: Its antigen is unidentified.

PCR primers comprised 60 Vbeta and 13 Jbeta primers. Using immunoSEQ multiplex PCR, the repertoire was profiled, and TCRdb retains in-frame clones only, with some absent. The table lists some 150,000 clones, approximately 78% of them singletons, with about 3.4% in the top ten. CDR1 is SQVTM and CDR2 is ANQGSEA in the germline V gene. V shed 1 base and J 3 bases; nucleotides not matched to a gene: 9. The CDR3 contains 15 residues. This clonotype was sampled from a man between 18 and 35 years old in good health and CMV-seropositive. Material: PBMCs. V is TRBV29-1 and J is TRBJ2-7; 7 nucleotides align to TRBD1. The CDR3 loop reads CSVEAEQGPLYEQYF. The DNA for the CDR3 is TGCAGCGTTGAAGCTGAACAGGGGCCCCTCTACGAGCAGTACTTC.